A single sample is the source of the 20 T cell receptor beta chains below, sequenced in a study of CD8+ T cells in alopecia areata. The sequencing template was cDNA reverse transcribed from extracted RNA. TCRdb keeps only in-frame clones here, not all; method: immunoSEQ multiplex PCR. The sample carries more than 95,000 clones, roughly two fifths recorded once. The sample taken for sequencing was CD4+ T cells sorted from blood. The receptors stem from a human donor with alopecia areata.

V usage is TRBV30 and J usage is TRBJ1-6; TRBD1 might be the D (6 bases). Germline values: CDR1 GTSNPN, CDR2 SVGIG (reference sequence). The CDR3 contains 13 residues. The V and J ends lost 1 base and 6 bases respectively, with 7 bases between them. CDR3 DNA sequence: TGTGCCTGGAGTGGGACAGCTAATTCACCCCTCCACTTT. Residues: CAWSGTANSPLHF.

The chain is built from TRBV23-1 and TRBJ1-5, with a weak D call TRBD1 (5 bases). TRBV23-1 falls under the ORF class, with uncertain function. Trimming took off 7 bases at V and 1 base at J, with 8 bases between the two ends. The CDR3 has 13 residues. The CDR3, as DNA: TGCGCCAGCAACCGGGACAGCAATCAGCCCCAGCATTTT. It encodes CASNRDSNQPQHF.

This clone was observed a few times. The CDR3 DNA reads TGTGCCAGCAGCTCCCCGGAAGACTTTTGGGGCACAGATACGCAGTATTTT. It specifies CASSSPEDFWGTDTQYF. This sequence joins TRBV7-9 and TRBJ2-3; no clear D. The CDR3 length is 17 residues. The germline V and J ends were trimmed by 4 bases and 1 base, with 18 bases remaining between them. Germline lookup yields CDR1 SEHNR and CDR2 FQNEAQ (reference sequence).

The V gene is TRBV7-2, the J gene TRBJ2-3; 7 bases are a match to TRBD1. The V gene's germline CDR1 is SGHTA and CDR2 FQGNSA. The CDR3 length is 15 residues. The V gene end was trimmed by 4 bases and the J gene end by 7 bases; junction bases not matched to a gene: 11. The CDR3 nucleotides are TGTGCCAGCAGCTCCACTATGGACAGGCTACATACGCAGTATTTT. Residues: CASSSTMDRLHTQYF.

CDR3 in DNA: TGCAGCGTTGTTCTCAGCGGGACTCGGGATGAGCAGTTCTTC. Protein sequence: CSVVLSGTRDEQFF. This chain uses TRBV29-1 with TRBJ2-1; 7 nucleotides match TRBD2. The CDR3 has 14 residues. Germline V gene sequence: CDR1 SQVTM, CDR2 ANQGSEA. Unmatched junction bases numbered 11, after V lost 4 bases and J lost 8 bases.

This clone was counted a few times. The V and J genes are TRBV4-2 and TRBJ1-1, with D perhaps matching TRBD1 (5 bases). This CDR3 contains 16 residues. CDR1 and CDR2 (germline): LGHNA, YNFKEQ. V shed 1 base and J shed 5 bases, with 17 bases lying between them. CDR3 protein: CASSQGGAGWGTEAFF. CDR3 nucleotides: TGTGCCAGCAGCCAAGGGGGAGCAGGGTGGGGAACTGAAGCTTTCTTT.

The table lists this clone with a few counts. The chain couples TRBV19 to TRBJ2-4; D not resolved. Germline CDR1 reads LNHDA; CDR2 reads SQIVND (reference sequence). This CDR3 region has 16 residues. V lost 1 base to trimming and J lost 0 bases, with 10 bases between them. CDR3 coding DNA: TGTGCCAGTAGTATAGGGCCAGCCCTAGCCAAAAACATTCAGTACTTC. Protein product: CASSIGPALAKNIQYF.

The V call is TRBV13, the J call TRBJ2-7; 13 nucleotides match TRBD2. The CDR3 runs 17 residues. Germline CDR1 is PRHDT and CDR2 is FYEKMQ (reference sequence). With V trimmed by 0 bases and J by 0 bases, 2 bases remained unmatched. CDR3 protein: CASSLGRTSGSSYEQYF. The CDR3 DNA reads TGTGCCAGCAGCTTAGGCCGGACTAGCGGGAGCTCCTACGAGCAGTACTTC.

V is TRBV9 and J is TRBJ2-6, with 9 bases aligning to TRBD1. V trimming: 4 bases; J trimming: 1 base; junction bases outside the gene matches: 3. This CDR3 comprises 16 residues. The germline CDR1 and CDR2 sequences are SGDLS and YYNGEE. CDR3 amino acids: CASSLGQGSGANVLTF. CDR3 in DNA: TGTGCCAGCAGCCTAGGACAGGGGTCTGGGGCCAACGTCCTGACTTTC.

The sample holds a few counts of this clone. The chain uses TRBV28 and TRBJ1-5, with D possibly TRBD1 on 6 matching bases. The CDR3 totals 15 residues. Germline values: CDR1 MDHEN, CDR2 SYDVKM. Trimming took 3 bases from V and 3 from J, leaving 12 bases between them. The CDR3 is CASSFAGANNQPQHF. DNA of the CDR3: TGTGCCAGCAGTTTTGCAGGGGCAAACAATCAGCCCCAGCATTTT.

The chain couples TRBV5-1 to TRBJ2-7; no clear D gene. The CDR3 contains 16 residues. Germline loops: CDR1 SGHRS, CDR2 YFSETQ. V was cut by 0 bases and J by 2 bases, with 15 bases left in between. CDR3 sequence (DNA): TGCGCCAGCAGCTTGGCCCCTGCGGATCGGGCCTACGAGCAGTACTTC. It encodes CASSLAPADRAYEQYF. The full variable domain, completed using reference TRBV5-1 and TRBJ2-7, is KAGVTQTPRYLIKTRGQQVTLSCSPISGHRSVSWYQQTPGQGLQFLFEYFSETQRNKGNFPGRFSGRQFSNSRSEMNVSTLELGDSALYLCASSLAPADRAYEQYFGPGTRLTVT.

This clone was detected a few times. The V gene is TRBV18, the J gene TRBJ2-5; 8 bases map to TRBD2. The CDR3 spans 14 residues. CDR1 and CDR2 (germline): KGHSH, LQKENI. J was trimmed by 5 bases and V by 2 bases; bases with no gene match: 4. For the CDR3, the DNA is TGTGCCAGCTCACCAGGGACTAGATCGGAGACCCAGTACTTC. As protein: CASSPGTRSETQYF.

This sequence joins TRBV18 and TRBJ2-5; 15 bases map to TRBD2. CDR1 and CDR2 from the germline V gene are KGHSH and LQKENI. The CDR3 has 15 amino acids. The V gene end was trimmed by 3 bases and the J gene end by 6 bases; junction bases not matched to a gene: 2. In DNA form, the CDR3 reads TGTGCCAGCTCACCCGGGACTAGCGGGGGGAAGACCCAGTACTTC. This translates into CASSPGTSGGKTQYF.

This clone was found once. Distinct nucleotide sequences in the sample also encode this CDR3. The chain is built from TRBV5-6 and TRBJ1-2, with 9 bases lining up with TRBD1. The CDR3 covers 15 residues. Losses at the gene ends were 3 bases for V and 5 bases for J; bases not matched to a gene: 8. Germline loops: CDR1 SGHDT, CDR2 YYEEEE. The CDR3 loop is CASSSAGTGPYGYTF. The CDR3, as DNA: TGTGCCAGCAGCTCGGCGGGGACAGGGCCTTATGGCTACACCTTC. The entire variable domain, with the rest obtained from reference TRBV5-6 and TRBJ1-2, is as follows: DAGVTQSPTHLIKTRGQQVTLRCSPKSGHDTVSWYQQALGQGPQFIFQYYEEEERQRGNFPDRFSGHQFPNYSSELNVNALLLGDSALYLCASSSAGTGPYGYTFGSGTRLTVV.

The chain has TRBV11-3 and TRBJ2-3; TRBD1 matches at 8 bases. The V gene's germline CDR1 is SGHNT and CDR2 YENEEA. V lost 3 bases to trimming and J lost 4 bases; unmatched junction nucleotides: 6. The CDR3 spans 15 residues. CDR3: CASSFGTTGADTQYF. CDR3 in DNA: TGTGCCAGCAGCTTCGGAACGACAGGGGCAGATACGCAGTATTTT.

This chain connects TRBV5-1 to TRBJ1-1; a weak D match, TRBD1 (5 bases). Germline loops: CDR1 SGHRS, CDR2 YFSETQ. Trimming removed 0 bases at V and 0 bases at J, with 12 bases between. The CDR3 sequence is 16 residues long. The CDR3: CASSLDKGRLNTEAFF. The CDR3 region has the DNA TGCGCCAGCAGCTTGGATAAGGGACGACTGAACACTGAAGCTTTCTTT.

The chain uses TRBV7-2 and TRBJ1-1; D not certain. CDR3 size: 13 residues. V lost 4 bases and J 1 base, leaving 7 bases between the germline ends. The germline gives CDR1 SGHTA, CDR2 FQGNSA. The CDR3, as DNA: TGTGCCAGCAGCTCAAACAGGAACACTGAAGCTTTCTTT. It encodes CASSSNRNTEAFF. Full variable domain (rest looked up from reference TRBV7-2 and TRBJ1-1): GAGVSQSPSNKVTEKGKDVELRCDPISGHTALYWYRQSLGQGLEFLIYFQGNSAPDKSGLPSDRFSAERTGGSVSTLTIQRTQQEDSAVYLCASSSNRNTEAFFGQGTRLTVV.

This rearrangement joins TRBV5-1 to TRBJ2-2, with no clear D. The CDR3 runs to 15 residues. Germline CDR1 is SGHRS and CDR2 is YFSETQ. Trimming removed 2 bases at V and 3 bases at J, with 11 bases between. Written as DNA, the CDR3 is TGCGCCAGCAGCTTATCCTTAGGAGACACCGGGGAGCTGTTTTTT. Protein product: CASSLSLGDTGELFF.

In its sample, this clone was seen a few times. This sequence joins TRBV30 and TRBJ2-4; no clear D. V was cut by 3 bases and J by 5 bases, with 5 bases left in between. Germline V gene data show CDR1 as GTSNPN and CDR2 as SVGIG (reference sequence). This CDR3 spans 11 amino acids. The DNA for the CDR3 is TGTGCCTGGAGCGCCGAAAACATTCAGTACTTC. This encodes CAWSAENIQYF.

This clone was recorded a few times. V is TRBV30 and J is TRBJ2-6; 7 bases map to TRBD1. The CDR3 covers 15 residues. V lost 2 bases and J lost 2; bases outside the gene matches: 3. Germline V gene sequence: CDR1 GTSNPN, CDR2 SVGIG (reference sequence). CDR3 DNA: TGTGCCTGGAGTAAAACAGGGGCTGGGGCCAACGTCCTGACTTTC. It encodes CAWSKTGAGANVLTF.